This T cell receptor (beta chain) was documented in a study of PD-L1 blockade in urothelial cancer. About the research overall: Samples of blood were analyzed 3 weeks (second dose) and 6 weeks after treatment start.

Time point noted: pretreatment peripheral blood. Profiling relied on immunoSEQ multiplex PCR, and the TCRdb table lists in-frame clones only, not all of them. The profile shows 70,000 to 95,000 clones, roughly 84% of them singletons. Per germline, CDR1 MNHEY and CDR2 SVGAGI. This CDR3 contains 16 residues. Trimming left V 1 base short and J 0 bases short, with 7 bases between. The chain recombines TRBV6-5 with TRBJ2-6; no clear D gene. This material consisted of PBMCs, taken around atezolizumab (anti-PD-L1) treatment. The receptor comes from a man between 60 and 75 years old with urothelial cancer. This chain's CDR3 is CASSYFTSSGANVLTF. The CDR3 DNA follows: TGTGCCAGCAGTTACTTCACGAGCTCTGGGGCCAACGTCCTGACTTTC.